This T cell receptor beta chain stems from a study of T cells in pancreatic ductal adenocarcinoma. Selected pancreatic ductal adenocarcinoma patients had undergone surgery without neoadjuvant therapy. V lost 1 base to trimming and J lost 6 bases; unmatched junction nucleotides: 2. CDR3 length equals 14 residues. CDR1 GTSNPN and CDR2 SVGIG come from the germline V gene (reference sequence). Method: immunoSEQ multiplex PCR; TCRdb's copy keeps in-frame clones and lacks some. The data show about 97,000 clones, nearly 95% seen once. This clone was seen once. Its antigen is unknown. Findings of the study overall: Blood had more productive templates and around 8-fold more unique clonotypes than tumor. Results skew toward the minority of patients with early-stage disease. No significant tumor-blood clonality difference; means were about 0.11 and 0.078. Enrichment of CD45RO+ effector over naive T cells in tumors may bias clonality.

The chain recombines TRBV30 with TRBJ1-4; 10 bases line up with TRBD1. The specimen sequenced was PBMCs. The receptor was derived from a human donor with pancreatic ductal adenocarcinoma. The CDR3 nucleotides are TGTGCCTGGAGTGCCGGGACAGGGGATGAAAAACTGTTTTTT. Residues: CAWSAGTGDEKLFF.